A selection of T cell receptor beta chains follows, all from one sample in a study of blood T cell repertoires in COVID-19. Here immunoSEQ multiplex PCR was the method, and the copy in TCRdb shows in-frame clones only, minus some. The sample holds approximately 270,000 clones; approximately 85% are singletons and the top ten take 1.5% to 2%. Sequences were obtained from PBMCs or T cells enriched from blood (not recorded which). All receptors come from a woman between 45 and 65 years old who had recovered from COVID-19. Each CDR3 is given with its conserved first and last residue. A D gene is named only where the DNA matches it firmly.

j_gene | v_gene | d_gene | CDR3aa | CDR3nt
TRBJ2-3 | TRBV3-1/TRBV3-2 | . | CASSQGVGGFVDTQYF | TGTGCCAGCAGCCAAGGGGTCGGAGGGTTTGTGGATACGCAGTATTTT
TRBJ2-3 | TRBV7-6 | TRBD2 | CASSFLSGRGTDTQYF | TGTGCCAGCAGCTTCCTGAGCGGGAGGGGTACAGATACGCAGTATTTT
TRBJ1-6 | TRBV5-1 | TRBD1 | CASSTGTGGLSPLHF | TGCGCCAGCAGCACCGGGACAGGGGGTTTATCACCCCTCCACTTT
TRBJ2-7 | TRBV12-2 | . | CASRLGTSGSLSYEQYF | TGTGCAAGTCGCTTAGGGACTAGCGGGTCCCTCTCCTACGAGCAGTACTTC
TRBJ2-1 | TRBV10-3 | TRBD2 | CAISRAGPSDEQFF | TGTGCCATCAGCCGAGCGGGACCTTCCGATGAGCAGTTCTTC
TRBJ1-1 | TRBV10-3 | . | CAISPGGRVDEAFF | TGTGCCATCAGCCCAGGCGGGAGGGTTGATGAAGCTTTCTTT
TRBJ2-7 | TRBV6-2/TRBV6-3 | TRBD2 | CASSSGLVYEQYF | TGTGCCAGCAGTTCGGGACTAGTCTACGAGCAGTACTTC
TRBJ2-7 | TRBV9 | TRBD2 | CASSVATSGIYEQYF | TGTGCCAGCAGCGTAGCAACTAGCGGGATCTACGAGCAGTACTTC
TRBJ1-4 | TRBV6-1 | . | CASSDPFRGGEKLFF | TGTGCCAGCAGTGACCCCTTTCGGGGGGGTGAAAAACTGTTTTTT
TRBJ1-6 | TRBV5-8 | . | CASSSTGPSGAYNSPLHF | TGTGCCAGCAGCTCTACCGGGCCTTCCGGGGCCTATAATTCACCCCTCCACTTT
TRBJ1-1 | TRBV2 | . | CASSLLTEAFF | TGTGCCAGCAGCCTATTGACTGAAGCTTTCTTT
TRBJ2-1 | TRBV18 | TRBD2 | CASSPRTSGRADEQFF | TGTGCCAGCTCACCAAGGACTAGCGGGAGGGCGGATGAGCAGTTCTTC
TRBJ2-7 | TRBV28 | . | CASSFAGSEEQYF | TGTGCCAGCAGTTTCGCAGGGTCGGAGGAGCAGTACTTC
TRBJ2-1 | TRBV18 | TRBD1 | CASSPTGDEQFF | TGTGCCAGCTCACCGACAGGGGATGAGCAGTTCTTC
TRBJ1-2 | TRBV19 | TRBD1 | CASRDGGGGYYYGYTF | TGTGCCAGTAGGGATGGTGGAGGGGGCTATTACTATGGCTACACCTTC
TRBJ2-3 | TRBV5-6 | . | CASSSQGSDTQYF | TGTGCCAGCAGCTCCCAGGGGTCAGATACGCAGTATTTT
TRBJ1-3 | TRBV7-9 | TRBD1 | CASSATGTGLGNTIYF | TGTGCCAGCAGCGCGACCGGGACAGGGCTGGGAAACACCATATATTTT
TRBJ2-1 | TRBV10-3 | . | CAITSDTLNNEQFF | TGTGCCATCACTTCAGATACCCTGAACAATGAGCAGTTCTTC
TRBJ1-1 | TRBV7-8 | TRBD1 | CASSLTGGVTEAFF | TGTGCCAGCAGCTTGACAGGGGGCGTAACTGAAGCTTTCTTT
TRBJ2-2 | TRBV9 | TRBD1 | CASSVGGTVGELFF | TGTGCCAGCAGCGTAGGGGGGACAGTAGGGGAGCTGTTTTTT
TRBJ2-2 | TRBV7-2 | . | CASSFSGDGELFF | TGTGCCAGCAGCTTTAGCGGAGACGGGGAGCTGTTTTTT
TRBJ1-2 | TRBV3-1/TRBV3-2 | TRBD1 | CASSPSVSGGNGYTF | TGTGCCAGCAGCCCCTCGGTATCAGGGGGAAATGGCTACACCTTC